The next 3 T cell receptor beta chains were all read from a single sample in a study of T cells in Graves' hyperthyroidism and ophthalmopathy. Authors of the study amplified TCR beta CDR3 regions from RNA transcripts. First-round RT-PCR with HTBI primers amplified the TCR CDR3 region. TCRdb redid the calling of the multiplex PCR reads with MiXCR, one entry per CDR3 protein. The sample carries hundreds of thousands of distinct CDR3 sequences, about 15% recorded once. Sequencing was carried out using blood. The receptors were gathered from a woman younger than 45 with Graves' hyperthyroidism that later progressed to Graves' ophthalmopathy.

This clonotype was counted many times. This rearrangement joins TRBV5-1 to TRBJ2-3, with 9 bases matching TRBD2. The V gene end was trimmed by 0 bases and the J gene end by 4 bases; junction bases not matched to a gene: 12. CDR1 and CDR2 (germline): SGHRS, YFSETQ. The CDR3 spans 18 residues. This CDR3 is CASSLGLQAGGGSDTQYF. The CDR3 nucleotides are TGCGCCAGCAGCTTGGGGCTGCAAGCGGGAGGCGGCTCAGATACGCAGTATTTT.

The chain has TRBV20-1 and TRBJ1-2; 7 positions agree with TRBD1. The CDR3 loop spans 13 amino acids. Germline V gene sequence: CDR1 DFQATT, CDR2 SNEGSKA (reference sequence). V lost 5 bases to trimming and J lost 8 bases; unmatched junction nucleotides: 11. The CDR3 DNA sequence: TGCAGTGCTGCTATACAGGGGCTGAGGGGCTACACCTTC. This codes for CSAAIQGLRGYTF.

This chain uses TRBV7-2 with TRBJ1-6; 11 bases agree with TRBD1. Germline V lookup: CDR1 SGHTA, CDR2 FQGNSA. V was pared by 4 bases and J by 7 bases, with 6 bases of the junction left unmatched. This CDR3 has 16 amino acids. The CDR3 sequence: CASSSRRDRGNSPLHF. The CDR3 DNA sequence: TGTGCCAGCAGCTCCCGGCGGGACAGGGGGAATTCACCCCTCCACTTT.